This T cell receptor (beta chain) was identified in a study of blood T cell repertoires in COVID-19. Study background: Acute and convalescent COVID-19 specimens originated in the United States, Italy and Spain. Sources were T cells, B-cell-depleted T cells, or PBMCs; the material itself was cDNA or gDNA.

In the authors' methods: Estimation of nucleated cell counts relied on the amplification of reference gene primers. Some clones are missing from TCRdb's copy, which holds only in-frame ones; the method was immunoSEQ multiplex PCR. From that table come the V and J calls and clone size; the DNA was used to work out D and trimming. Of roughly 100,000 clones in the sample, 88% were seen once. The J segment lost 7 bases and the V segment lost 2 bases, leaving 10 bases of the junction unmatched. The CDR3 has 17 amino acids. Germline CDR1 MNHEY, CDR2 SVGEGT. This clonotype was sampled from a woman of 80 years or more with active COVID-19. Source material: peripheral blood. V is TRBV6-2 or TRBV6-3 and J is TRBJ2-2, with 10 nucleotides matching TRBD2. The CDR3 here is CASSYPMLAGAVGELFF. In nucleotides, the CDR3 is TGTGCCAGCAGTTACCCTATGCTAGCGGGAGCTGTCGGGGAGCTGTTTTTT.